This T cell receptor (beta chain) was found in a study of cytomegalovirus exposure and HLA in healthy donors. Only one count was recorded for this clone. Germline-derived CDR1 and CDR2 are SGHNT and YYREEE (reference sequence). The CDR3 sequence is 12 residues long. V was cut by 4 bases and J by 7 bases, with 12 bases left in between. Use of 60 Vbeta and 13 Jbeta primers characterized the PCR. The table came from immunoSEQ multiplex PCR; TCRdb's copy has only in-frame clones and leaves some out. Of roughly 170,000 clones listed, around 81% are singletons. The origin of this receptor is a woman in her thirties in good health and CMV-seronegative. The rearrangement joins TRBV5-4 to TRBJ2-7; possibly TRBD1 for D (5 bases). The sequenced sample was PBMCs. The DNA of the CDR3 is TGTGCCAGCAGCCCGGCAGGGCGAGAGCAGTACTTC. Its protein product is CASSPAGREQYF.